This T cell receptor beta chain was recovered during a study of breast tumors, draining lymph nodes, adjacent tissues (dated by TCRdb to 2016 to 2018). Background on the whole study: TCR beta repertoires were compared across tumor, adjacent nontumor tissue and axillary lymph nodes obtained from breast cancer patients. The study aimed to assess the relationships and possible T-cell exchange between tumor, surrounding tissue and draining lymph node repertoires in human breast cancer. Results the study describes overall, beyond this receptor: Tumors showed preferential V and J gene usage, and their T-cell repertoire diversity fell below that of lymph nodes yet above that of nontumor tissue. The data were considered consistent with the idea that most tumor T cells come from the lymph node and then expand in tumor tissue. The similarity between tumor and nontumor tissue repertoires was significantly greater in luminal-like breast cancer than in basal-like breast cancer. The conclusion that tumor T cells originate in lymph nodes was framed as consistent with a hypothesis rather than directly demonstrated.

Lymph node samples were obtained from the axillary draining lymph nodes of breast cancer patients. The instrument was an Illumina HiSeq 2000. Multiplex PCR amplification was used to generate the TCR beta chain libraries. The amplified TCR beta chain products were analyzed by high-throughput sequencing. TCRdb ran its own pipeline on the public reads, namely fastp trimming at Q25 and MiXCR clone calling, and kept in-frame beta chains. Rows are unified per CDR3 protein, each entry keeping the most common DNA and genes. This sample holds about 230,000 distinct CDR3 sequences; about 30% were observed only once. The ten largest account for around 1.4% of the sample. As regards this clonotype: No cognate antigen has been identified for it. There are no base qualities to consult, and no much larger clone falls within one base.

Sequenced sample: axillary lymph node tissue. The source of this sequence is a female donor with breast cancer. Some clones in this sample may be carry-over from other donors' samples.

For the CDR3, the sequence is CAKNSGQNYNEQFF. The sequenced DNA is TGTGCCAAAAACTCAGGACAGAACTACAATGAGCAGTTCTTC. Recombination joined TRBV2 with TRBJ2-1; D gene: possibly TRBD1, on 6 matching bases. Trimming costs V 10 bases and J 3 bases, and their ends lie 16 bases apart. Including cysteine and phenylalanine, the CDR3 has 14 amino acids. Only CDR3 DNA is held: 42 bases, read in frame from base 1. The germline V gene yields SNHLY for CDR1 and FYNNEI for CDR2.